Below, 25 T cell receptor beta chains from the same sample are listed, as sequenced in a study of T cell changes during pregnancy in multiple sclerosis. Using immunoSEQ multiplex PCR, the repertoire was profiled, and TCRdb retains in-frame clones only, with some absent. The profile shows roughly 90,000 clones, roughly 91% of them singletons. The sample here was peripheral blood, taken in the first trimester of pregnancy. These receptor sequences come from a female donor with multiple sclerosis, enrolled in a pregnancy study.

As concerns this clone: In the same sample, other DNA sequences code for this CDR3. This chain uses TRBV29-1 with TRBJ1-2; a possible D gene is TRBD1 (5 bases). Germline CDR1 is SQVTM and CDR2 is ANQGSEA. CDR3 length equals 10 residues. The ends were cut back, 6 bases at V and 10 bases at J, with 12 bases in the middle. CDR3 in amino acids: CSVGQGDYTF. CDR3 sequence (DNA): TGCAGCGTAGGGCAGGGTGACTACACCTTC.

V usage is TRBV7-9 and J usage is TRBJ1-2; 8 bases fit TRBD1. The CDR3 spans 15 residues. CDR1 is SEHNR and CDR2 is FQNEAQ in the germline V gene (reference sequence). With 0 bases clipped from V and 7 bases from J, the junction kept 7 bases outside the gene matches. CDR3 protein: CASSLAPATGAGYTF. CDR3 bases: TGTGCCAGCAGCTTAGCCCCGGCGACAGGGGCTGGCTACACCTTC.

The gene calls are TRBV29-1 and TRBJ1-5, with unresolved D. V was clipped by 4 bases and J by 2 bases, with 9 bases between them. The CDR3 contains 13 residues. Germline loops: CDR1 SQVTM, CDR2 ANQGSEA. DNA of the CDR3: TGCAGCGTTGGGTGGGCTGGCAATCAGCCCCAGCATTTT. Translated: CSVGWAGNQPQHF.

This chain connects TRBV7-6 to TRBJ1-1, with 8 nucleotides matching TRBD1. V was clipped by 5 bases and J by 4 bases; unmatched bases: 6. CDR3 length: 14 amino acids. Germline V CDR1 and CDR2: SGHVS, FNYEAQ. CDR3 protein: CASSTGQGITEAFF. CDR3 coding DNA: TGTGCCAGCAGCACTGGACAGGGAATCACTGAAGCTTTCTTT.

The chain couples TRBV5-1 to TRBJ1-4; maybe TRBD1 (6 bases). This CDR3 has 17 amino acids. Per germline, CDR1 SGHRS and CDR2 YFSETQ. The germline V and J ends were trimmed by 0 bases and 8 bases, with 20 bases remaining between them. The DNA of the CDR3 is TGCGCCAGCAGCTTGGAGGGGACACCTTTAACCAGGGAAAAACTGTTTTTT. Protein product: CASSLEGTPLTREKLFF.

The CDR3 sequence: CAIPSSPENTIYF. CDR3 nucleotide sequence: TGTGCCATTCCCTCGTCTCCAGAAAACACCATATATTTT. J is TRBJ1-3 and V is TRBV6-5; no definite D call. V was trimmed by 10 bases and J by 6 bases, leaving 16 bases between them. CDR1 MNHEY and CDR2 SVGAGI come from the germline V gene. This CDR3 comprises 13 residues.

The rearrangement links TRBV19 to TRBJ1-1, with D uncertain. The ends were cut back, 7 bases at V and 4 bases at J, with 13 bases in the middle. The CDR3 covers 13 residues. Germline CDR1 is LNHDA and CDR2 is SQIVND (reference sequence). The CDR3 nucleotides are TGTGCCAGTACCCCGGACTTGGGCACTGAAGCTTTCTTT. It codes for CASTPDLGTEAFF.

In nucleotides, the CDR3 is TGTGCCAGCAGCTTAGTGTCGAACACCCCTGGTGGCTACACCTTC. Translation gives CASSLVSNTPGGYTF. The chain has TRBV7-2 and TRBJ1-2, with unresolved D. This CDR3 has 15 residues. Germline V lookup: CDR1 SGHTA, CDR2 FQGNSA. V was pared by 1 base and J by 7 bases, with 16 bases between.

This clone showed up just a few times. The V call is TRBV30, the J call TRBJ1-5; TRBD1 might be the D (5 bases). The CDR3 sequence is 13 residues long. Trimming cost V 1 base and J 7 bases, with 11 bases left between them. Germline V gene sequence: CDR1 GTSNPN, CDR2 SVGIG (reference sequence). DNA of the CDR3: TGTGCCTGGAGTGACTGGGGGGGACAGCCCCAGCATTTT. This gives the protein CAWSDWGGQPQHF.

The chain carries TRBV2 and TRBJ2-5; 12 nucleotides match TRBD2. The CDR3 length is 14 residues. With V trimmed by 7 bases and J by 13 bases, 13 bases remained unmatched. CDR1 is SNHLY and CDR2 is FYNNEI in the germline V gene. The CDR3 protein is CASNDPGLAGRGYF. DNA for the CDR3: TGTGCCAGCAATGACCCGGGACTAGCGGGCCGGGGGTACTTC.

The genes are TRBV7-8 and TRBJ2-2, with 8 bases lining up with TRBD1. V was clipped by 5 bases and J by 8 bases; unmatched bases: 7. Germline assignment: CDR1 SGHVS and CDR2 FQNEAQ. This CDR3 region has 14 residues. CDR3 DNA sequence: TGTGCCAGCAGCAAAGGGACAGGCCCTGGGGAGCTGTTTTTT. It encodes CASSKGTGPGELFF.

The V call is TRBV5-1, the J call TRBJ2-7; a possible D gene is TRBD1 (6 bases). The CDR3 is 17 residues long. V was pared by 3 bases and J by 7 bases, with 26 bases between. Germline CDR1 reads SGHRS; CDR2 reads YFSETQ. CDR3 nucleotide sequence: TGCGCCAGCAGCTGGAGCCGGGACAACGCCTTGGATGTTGAGCAGTACTTC. This encodes CASSWSRDNALDVEQYF.

This clone was counted once. The chain joins TRBV11-2 to TRBJ2-7, with 7 positions matching TRBD1. Germline lookup yields CDR1 SGHAT and CDR2 FQNNGV. The CDR3 consists of 15 residues. V was clipped by 2 bases and J by 5 bases; unmatched bases: 9. The CDR3 DNA sequence: TGTGCCAGCAGCTTATTTGGGACAGTTACCCACGAGCAGTACTTC. It translates to CASSLFGTVTHEQYF.

CDR3 DNA: TGTGCCAGCAGCACGGACAGGGAATACCAAGCTTTCTTT. It translates to CASSTDREYQAFF. The chain recombines TRBV6-5 with TRBJ1-1; 8 positions match TRBD1. The V and J ends lost 6 bases and 9 bases, in that order; junction bases with no gene match: 9. Germline loops: CDR1 MNHEY, CDR2 SVGAGI. The CDR3 consists of 13 residues.

The chain uses TRBV5-4 and TRBJ2-1, with 8 bases identical to TRBD2. V was pared by 0 bases and J by 3 bases, with 5 bases of the junction left unmatched. Germline V gives CDR1 SGHNT, CDR2 YYREEE (reference sequence). CDR3 length: 16 amino acids. CDR3 sequence: CASSLGTSSYYNEQFF. The CDR3, as DNA: TGTGCCAGCAGCTTGGGGACTAGCAGTTACTACAATGAGCAGTTCTTC.

The chain links TRBV19 to TRBJ2-7, with a tentative D call TRBD2 (6 bases). The CDR3 runs 18 residues. V lost 0 bases to trimming and J lost 3 bases, with 21 bases between them. Germline loops: CDR1 LNHDA, CDR2 SQIVND (reference sequence). The CDR3: CASSIDLWWQDGSYEQYF. CDR3 sequence (DNA): TGTGCCAGTAGTATAGATCTATGGTGGCAGGACGGGAGCTACGAGCAGTACTTC.

J is TRBJ2-7 and V is TRBV5-6; 9 bases agree with TRBD1. Trimming cost V 1 base and J 5 bases; bases outside gene matches: 7. The CDR3 totals 15 residues. Per the germline V gene, CDR1 is SGHDT and CDR2 is YYEEEE. The CDR3 protein is CASSLTGQGVDEQYF. CDR3 DNA: TGTGCCAGCAGCTTGACGGGACAGGGAGTGGACGAGCAGTACTTC.

The chain couples TRBV5-8 to TRBJ2-1; 8 nucleotides match TRBD1. This CDR3 has 15 amino acids. The V gene's germline CDR1 is SGHTS and CDR2 YDEGEE. With V trimmed by 0 bases and J by 8 bases, 7 bases remained unmatched. CDR3 DNA: TGTGCCAGCAGCTTGGTCGGACAGGGTTACGATGAGCAGTTCTTC. This codes for CASSLVGQGYDEQFF.

The chain combines TRBV4-1 with TRBJ2-5, with D perhaps matching TRBD1 (5 bases). This CDR3 is 14 amino acids long. Germline CDR1 is MGHRA and CDR2 is YSYEKL. Trimming removed 0 bases at V and 3 bases at J, with 8 bases between. The CDR3 region is CASSQEGLEETQYF. CDR3 DNA: TGCGCCAGCAGCCAAGAGGGGCTTGAAGAGACCCAGTACTTC.

CDR3 protein: CASSLVGRGWTNTEAFF. The CDR3 DNA reads as TGTGCCAGCAGCTTAGTCGGAAGGGGCTGGACGAACACTGAAGCTTTCTTT. This rearrangement joins TRBV11-2 to TRBJ1-1; D is perhaps TRBD1 (5 bases). This CDR3 is 17 amino acids long. Looked up from germline, CDR1 is SGHAT and CDR2 is FQNNGV. Trimming cost V 1 base and J 1 base, with 16 bases left between them. Supplemented by reference TRBV11-2 and TRBJ1-1, the full variable domain reads EAGVAQSPRYKIIEKRQSVAFWCNPISGHATLYWYQQILGQGPKLLIQFQNNGVVDDSQLPKDRFSAERLKGVDSTLKIQPAKLEDSAVYLCASSLVGRGWTNTEAFFGQGTRLTVV.

The J gene is TRBJ2-1, the V gene TRBV7-6, with D tentatively TRBD1 (5 bases). In germline, CDR1 is SGHVS, CDR2 FNYEAQ. Trimming left V 1 base short and J 9 bases short, with 10 bases between. This CDR3 is built from 13 residues. CDR3 sequence (DNA): TGTGCCAGCAGCTTAGGGGTTGGGGCTGAGCAGTTCTTC. Its translation: CASSLGVGAEQFF.

The J gene is TRBJ1-1, the V gene TRBV18; TRBD1 might be the D (5 bases). The CDR3 has 15 amino acids. The V end was cut by 2 bases, the J end by 0 bases, with 10 bases between. Germline lookup yields CDR1 KGHSH and CDR2 LQKENI. This CDR3 is CASSPDDSVNTEAFF. The CDR3 DNA follows: TGTGCCAGCTCACCAGACGACAGCGTGAACACTGAAGCTTTCTTT.

V usage is TRBV2 and J usage is TRBJ2-5; 12 bases are shared with TRBD1. The germline CDR1 and CDR2 sequences are SNHLY and FYNNEI. CDR3 length equals 14 residues. V shed 8 bases, J shed 5 bases, and the junction held 6 bases outside the gene matches. As DNA, the CDR3 is TGTGCCAGCCGCGGGACAGGGGGCCGGGAGACCCAGTACTTC. Its protein product is CASRGTGGRETQYF.

The V and J genes are TRBV11-2 and TRBJ1-5, with 9 bases that match TRBD1. Germline V gene lookup returns CDR1 SGHAT and CDR2 FQNNGV. Trimming removed 3 bases from V and 4 bases from J; junction bases left unmatched: 1. This CDR3 is built from 14 residues. The chain's CDR3 is CASSLGTGNQPQHF. In nucleotides, the CDR3 is TGTGCCAGCAGCTTGGGGACAGGGAATCAGCCCCAGCATTTT.

The chain is built from TRBV9 and TRBJ2-2; 10 bases match TRBD2. The CDR3 sequence is 19 residues long. Germline values: CDR1 SGDLS, CDR2 YYNGEE. V lost 4 bases, J lost 0 bases, and 12 bases stayed unmatched. The CDR3: CASSPSGLAGAPNTGELFF. In DNA form, the CDR3 reads TGTGCCAGCAGCCCGAGCGGTCTAGCGGGGGCTCCGAACACCGGGGAGCTGTTTTTT.